These T cell receptor beta chains were read from a single sample in a study of cytomegalovirus exposure and HLA in healthy donors. Method: immunoSEQ multiplex PCR; TCRdb's copy keeps in-frame clones and lacks some. The sample contains 70,000 or so clones, 68% of which appear only once. Sequencing was carried out using PBMCs. These receptors came from a woman in her thirties in good health and CMV-seronegative. CDR3s include the opening cysteine and the closing phenylalanine or tryptophan. D genes are given only for firm matches. Clone size appears in some rows only: once, few, many, or a class for an expanded clone.

few,TRBV5-1,14,-,TRBJ2-3,TGCGCCACCTCCAGGGTGGGGAACACAGATACGCAGTATTTT,CATSRVGNTDTQYF
once,TRBV11-3,16,-,TRBJ2-3,TGTGCCAGCAGCTTAATGCGGATAGCCTCGTCAGATACGCAGTATTTT,CASSLMRIASSDTQYF
few,TRBV10-3,15,TRBD1,TRBJ1-1,TGTGCCATCAGTGAACCGACAGGGGGCAACACTGAAGCTTTCTTT,CAISEPTGGNTEAFF
once,TRBV10-3,16,-,TRBJ2-7,TGTGCCATCAGTGATCCGGGAAGGGAAGTAGTTTGGGAGCAGTACTTC,CAISDPGREVVWEQYF
few,TRBV19,12,-,TRBJ2-4,TGTGCCAGTAGTACCCCCGTAAACATTCAGTACTTC,CASSTPVNIQYF
-,TRBV4-2,17,TRBD2,TRBJ2-1,TGTGCCAGCAGCCAAGATCGTGGACTAGCGGCCGTGGATGAGCAGTTCTTC,CASSQDRGLAAVDEQFF
-,TRBV15,16,-,TRBJ1-1,TGTGCCACCAGCACAGACAGAGCCCGACGGGGCACTGAAGCTTTCTTT,CATSTDRARRGTEAFF
-,TRBV7-8,14,-,TRBJ2-7,TGTGCCAGCAGCCCCCCCAGACTAAAATACGAGCAGTACTTC,CASSPPRLKYEQYF
-,TRBV7-9,13,TRBD1,TRBJ2-7,TGTGCCAGCAGCCGGGACAGGGAAGGCGAGCAGTACTTC,CASSRDREGEQYF
-,TRBV11-3,14,-,TRBJ2-3,TGTGCCAGCAGCCCTAGTTTAGCCTCGGATACGCAGTATTTT,CASSPSLASDTQYF
-,TRBV6-5,15,TRBD1,TRBJ1-1,TGTGCCAGCAGTTATTCGACAGGGGGTGGGACTGAAGCTTTCTTT,CASSYSTGGGTEAFF
few,TRBV25-1,12,-,TRBJ1-1,TGTGCCAGCAGTGAGAGGGCCACTGAAGCTTTCTTT,CASSERATEAFF
few,TRBV7-9,15,-,TRBJ1-6,TGTGCCAGCAGCCCAACGAGCAGGGTAATTTCGCCCCTCCACTTT,CASSPTSRVISPLHF
-,TRBV7-9,14,-,TRBJ1-1,TGTGCCAGCACCCCCGCGGGGGGTCCCACTGAAGCTTTCTTT,CASTPAGGPTEAFF
once,TRBV11-2,13,-,TRBJ1-1,TGTGCCAGCAGCTTAGCCCGGTGGGGAGAGGCTTTCTTT,CASSLARWGEAFF
once,TRBV4-1,17,-,TRBJ1-1,TGCGCCAGCAGCCAAGTCCTCCAGAGTCCGGGGAACACTGAAGCTTTCTTT,CASSQVLQSPGNTEAFF
-,TRBV6-4,15,-,TRBJ2-1,TGTGCCAGCAGTGCCCAGGGGACCTCCTACAATGAGCAGTTCTTC,CASSAQGTSYNEQFF
few,TRBV6-6,12,-,TRBJ2-7,TGTGCCAGCAGTTACCCGGGGTACGAGCAGTACTTC,CASSYPGYEQYF
once,TRBV19,14,-,TRBJ1-4,TGTGCCAGTAATGGGGGGAACCCAAATGAAAAACTGTTTTTT,CASNGGNPNEKLFF
-,TRBV18,14,TRBD2,TRBJ2-7,TGTGCCAGCTCACCCACTAGCGTTCTGCTCGAGCAGTACTTC,CASSPTSVLLEQYF
few,TRBV6-5,15,-,TRBJ2-6,TGTGCCAGCAGACCTACAGGGTTTGGGGCCAACGTCCTGACTTTC,CASRPTGFGANVLTF
-,TRBV29-1,18,TRBD2,TRBJ2-1,TGCAGCGTTGGCCATGGTAGCGGGGATCTCCTCTCTTTGGATGAGCAGTTCTTC,CSVGHGSGDLLSLDEQFF
-,TRBV10-2,17,TRBD2,TRBJ2-3,TGCGCCAGCAGTGAGACGGAAAACGCGGGGGTCACAGATACGCAGTATTTT,CASSETENAGVTDTQYF
-,TRBV6-1,19,-,TRBJ1-2,TGTGCCAGCAGTGAAACGGGTCGATGGGCAGGAGGCTCTAACTATGGCTACACCTTC,CASSETGRWAGGSNYGYTF
-,TRBV5-8,15,TRBD1,TRBJ2-2,TGTGCCAGCAGCCAAGGGACAGCGAACACCGGGGAGCTGTTTTTT,CASSQGTANTGELFF
-,TRBV18,14,-,TRBJ2-5,TGTGCCAGCTCACCACCAGCGGGCCAAGAGACCCAGTACTTC,CASSPPAGQETQYF
-,TRBV15,16,TRBD2,TRBJ2-3,TGTGCCACCAGCAGAGAACCCCTAGCGGGAGGAGATACGCAGTATTTT,CATSREPLAGGDTQYF
-,TRBV30,10,-,TRBJ1-4,TGTGCCTGGGGAGGGGACGGTCTGTTTTTT,CAWGGDGLFF
large,TRBV6-4,16,TRBD1,TRBJ2-1,TGTGCCAGCAGTGACTCCCCGGGACAGGGTTCCAATGAGCAGTTCTTC,CASSDSPGQGSNEQFF
-,TRBV13,14,-,TRBJ1-4,TGTGCCAGCAGCCCTGGGACGGGGGGGGGAAAACTGTTTTTT,CASSPGTGGGKLFF
-,TRBV19,15,TRBD1,TRBJ2-7,TGTGCCAGTAGTGCCACCGGGACAGGGGACTACGAGCAGTACTTC,CASSATGTGDYEQYF
-,TRBV6-1,16,-,TRBJ1-4,TGCGCCAGCAGTGAACTCCTAGGAGCAACTAATGAAAAACTGTTTTTT,CASSELLGATNEKLFF
-,TRBV5-1,13,-,TRBJ1-1,TGCGCCAGCAGCTTGGCCGACGGGACTGAAGCTTTCTTT,CASSLADGTEAFF
-,TRBV10-2,15,TRBD1,TRBJ1-1,TGCGCCAGCAGGGACAGGGGTCTTCAGGGGACTGAAGCTTTCTTT,CASRDRGLQGTEAFF
-,TRBV9,15,TRBD1,TRBJ2-3,TGTGCCAGCAGCGTAGCCGGGACAGGGAAAGATACGCAGTATTTT,CASSVAGTGKDTQYF
-,TRBV27,16,TRBD1,TRBJ1-5,TGTGCCAGCAGTAATTTCCAGGGGGCGAGCAATCAGCCCCAGCATTTT,CASSNFQGASNQPQHF
-,TRBV7-9,14,TRBD2,TRBJ2-3,TGTGCCAGCAGCTCGGGACTAGCCACAGATACGCAGTATTTT,CASSSGLATDTQYF
-,TRBV28,12,-,TRBJ1-2,TGTGCCAGCAGTTTACGGAGCTATGGCTACACCTTC,CASSLRSYGYTF
-,TRBV5-4,19,TRBD2,TRBJ2-3,TGTGCCAGCAGCACCTTTCTAGCGGGGGGGCTTTCATTCCCAGATACGCAGTATTTT,CASSTFLAGGLSFPDTQYF